A single sample is the source of the 2 T cell receptor beta chains below, sequenced in a study of T-cell memory formation after mild COVID-19. TCRdb independently ran MiXCR on the 5' RACE reads; one entry per CDR3 protein. Of roughly 110,000 distinct CDR3 sequences in the sample, approximately 15% were seen once. The sequenced sample was PBMCs or a T cell subset sorted from them (not recorded which). These receptors came from an adult woman who had mild COVID-19 (a few samples of this study predate the infection). Cell type and time point are not known.

V is TRBV4-2 and J is TRBJ2-2; TRBD2 matches at 10 bases. Germline lookup yields CDR1 LGHNA and CDR2 YNFKEQ. The CDR3 is 17 residues long. V shed 2 bases, J shed 3 bases, and the junction held 6 bases outside the gene matches. The CDR3: CASSQPTSGAHTGELFF. The CDR3 region has the DNA TGTGCCAGCAGCCAACCCACTAGCGGGGCTCACACCGGGGAGCTGTTTTTT.

This chain connects TRBV7-8 to TRBJ2-7; either TRBD1 or TRBD2 may supply D (5 bases each). The CDR3 contains 13 residues. V was pared by 1 base and J by 6 bases, with 10 bases between. Germline V CDR1 and CDR2: SGHVS, FQNEAQ. DNA of the CDR3: TGTGCCAGCAGCTTAGTCGGGGCGCGCGAGCAGTACTTC. Translating it yields CASSLVGAREQYF.